The 16 T cell receptor beta chains below were found in one sample sequenced in a study of blood T cell repertoires in COVID-19. The table came from immunoSEQ multiplex PCR; TCRdb's copy has only in-frame clones and leaves some out. The table records roughly 100,000 clones, over 70% of them present only once. Sequences were obtained from peripheral blood. The receptors come from a human donor in a cohort sampled during active or convalescent COVID-19.

This rearrangement joins TRBV15 to TRBJ1-1; perhaps TRBD1 as D (5 bases). V lost 1 base, J lost 7 bases, and 13 bases lay in between. This CDR3 has 14 amino acids. The germline V gene has CDR1 LNHNV and CDR2 YYDKDF (reference sequence). The CDR3 sequence: CATSRGQSRGEAFF. DNA of the CDR3: TGTGCCACCAGCAGAGGACAGTCTAGGGGTGAAGCTTTCTTT. Full variable domain (remainder filled in from reference TRBV15 and TRBJ1-1): DAMVIQNPRYQVTQFGKPVTLSCSQTLNHNVMYWYQQKSSQAPKLLFHYYDKDFNNEADTPDNFQSRRPNTSFCFLDIRSPGLGDTAMYLCATSRGQSRGEAFFGQGTRLTVV.

This clone was seen just once. The J gene is TRBJ1-3, the V gene TRBV6-5, with TRBD1 as a possible D gene (5 bases). Looked up from germline, CDR1 is MNHEY and CDR2 is SVGAGI. V lost 2 bases and J lost 4, with 12 bases in between. This CDR3 is built from 15 residues. The chain's CDR3 is CASSYHEGQGNTIYF. The CDR3 DNA follows: TGTGCCAGCAGTTACCACGAAGGACAAGGAAACACCATATATTTT.

The V and J genes are TRBV19 and TRBJ2-7, with 7 positions matching TRBD2. V shed 5 bases and J 1 base; nucleotides not matched to a gene: 11. The CDR3 totals 16 residues. CDR1 is LNHDA and CDR2 is SQIVND in the germline V gene (reference sequence). The CDR3 nucleotides are TGTGCCAGTAGTCCAGCCCGGGCTAGCGGATCCTACGAGCAGTACTTC. Its translation is CASSPARASGSYEQYF.

The chain is built from TRBV28 and TRBJ1-5; 7 nucleotides agree with TRBD1. J was trimmed by 9 bases and V by 0 bases; bases with no gene match: 8. CDR1 is MDHEN, CDR2 SYDVKM, per germline. This CDR3 has 15 amino acids. CDR3 DNA sequence: TGTGCCAGCAGTTTATGGGTTCAGGGGGTAGGGCCCCAGCATTTT. Its protein is CASSLWVQGVGPQHF.

This clone was counted a few times. The V and J genes are TRBV30 and TRBJ1-5; maybe TRBD1 (5 bases). V lost 0 bases to trimming and J lost 3 bases, with 15 bases between them. CDR1 and CDR2 from the germline V gene are GTSNPN and SVGIG (reference sequence). The CDR3 loop spans 16 amino acids. CDR3 DNA sequence: TGTGCCTGGAGTGTAGCACAGGCCCCTCTCAATCAGCCCCAGCATTTT. The encoded protein is CAWSVAQAPLNQPQHF.

V gene TRBV11-2 combines with J gene TRBJ1-6, with 11 nucleotides matching TRBD1. This CDR3 comprises 14 residues. Per germline, CDR1 SGHAT and CDR2 FQNNGV. The ends lost 5 bases at V and 14 bases at J; junction bases unmatched: 8. The CDR3 DNA sequence: TGTGCCAGCAGCCCCGGACAGGGGGCTTGGGCCCTCCACTTT. Translation gives CASSPGQGAWALHF. Filled out from reference TRBV11-2 and TRBJ1-6, the complete variable domain reads EAGVAQSPRYKIIEKRQSVAFWCNPISGHATLYWYQQILGQGPKLLIQFQNNGVVDDSQLPKDRFSAERLKGVDSTLKIQPAKLEDSAVYLCASSPGQGAWALHFGNGTRLTVT.

The genes are TRBV30 and TRBJ2-2, with D hard to call. This CDR3 is built from 13 residues. The V end lost 4 bases, the J end lost 3 bases, and 9 bases lay between the germline ends. Germline-derived CDR1 and CDR2 are GTSNPN and SVGIG (reference sequence). In DNA form, the CDR3 reads TGTGCCTGGATTCGGCAGGACACCGGGGAGCTGTTTTTT. Amino acid sequence: CAWIRQDTGELFF.

This chain connects TRBV14 to TRBJ2-5, with D possibly TRBD2 on 5 matching bases. This CDR3 has 15 residues. Germline V gene data show CDR1 as SGHDN and CDR2 as FVKESK. The V end was cut by 0 bases, the J end by 1 base, with 9 bases between. Here the CDR3 reads CASSQDRLAQETQYF. DNA of the CDR3: TGTGCCAGCAGCCAAGATCGGCTAGCCCAAGAGACCCAGTACTTC.

V gene TRBV5-1 combines with J gene TRBJ2-1; 11 positions match TRBD2. CDR1 and CDR2 (germline): SGHRS, YFSETQ. V was pared by 0 bases and J by 3 bases, with 5 bases of the junction left unmatched. The CDR3 has 17 residues. The CDR3 bases are TGCGCCAGCAGCTTGGCCCCCCTAGCGGGAGGCTACAATGAGCAGTTCTTC. Translating gives CASSLAPLAGGYNEQFF. Supplemented by reference TRBV5-1 and TRBJ2-1, the full variable domain reads KAGVTQTPRYLIKTRGQQVTLSCSPISGHRSVSWYQQTPGQGLQFLFEYFSETQRNKGNFPGRFSGRQFSNSRSEMNVSTLELGDSALYLCASSLAPLAGGYNEQFFGPGTRLTVL.

A single count supports this clone. The gene calls are TRBV7-2 and TRBJ1-1; D unclear. In germline, CDR1 is SGHTA, CDR2 FQGNSA. Trimming stripped 0 bases from V and 1 base from J, with 9 bases between. The CDR3 loop spans 15 amino acids. Here the CDR3 DNA reads TGTGCCAGCAGCTTAGCGGGAGGAGGGAACACTGAAGCTTTCTTT. Its translation is CASSLAGGGNTEAFF.

The gene calls are TRBV6-5 and TRBJ1-3; D gene uncertain. The CDR3 covers 14 residues. Per germline, CDR1 MNHEY and CDR2 SVGAGI. Trimming took off 5 bases at V and 0 bases at J, with 8 bases between the two ends. The CDR3 reads CASSKPNSGNTIYF. As DNA, the CDR3 is TGTGCCAGCAGTAAGCCTAACTCTGGAAACACCATATATTTT.

This sequence joins TRBV2 and TRBJ2-7; maybe TRBD1 (5 bases). The V end lost 4 bases, the J end lost 4 bases, and 8 bases lay between the germline ends. CDR1 SNHLY and CDR2 FYNNEI come from the germline V gene. This CDR3 comprises 12 residues. The CDR3 region is CASSVGPYEQYF. CDR3 DNA sequence: TGTGCCAGCAGTGTGGGGCCATACGAGCAGTACTTC.

The J gene is TRBJ2-5, the V gene TRBV27; 8 nucleotides line up with TRBD1. This CDR3 spans 13 amino acids. Germline trimming cut 8 bases from V and 3 bases from J; bases unmatched to any gene: 5. The germline gives CDR1 MNHEY, CDR2 SMNVEV (reference sequence). The CDR3 reads CASRPTGEETQYF. DNA of the CDR3: TGTGCCAGCCGACCGACAGGGGAAGAGACCCAGTACTTC.

This clone was seen a single time. The V call is TRBV6-5, the J call TRBJ2-3; 7 positions match TRBD2. V was clipped by 8 bases and J by 2 bases; unmatched bases: 1. This CDR3 is built from 12 residues. The germline CDR1 and CDR2 sequences are MNHEY and SVGAGI. CDR3 nucleotides: TGTGCCAGCGGGAGGGACACAGATACGCAGTATTTT. Protein product: CASGRDTDTQYF.

The V call is TRBV9, the J call TRBJ2-1; possible D gene TRBD1, 6 bases. There are 15 residues in the CDR3. Germline V CDR1 and CDR2: SGDLS, YYNGEE. Trimming shortened V by 3 bases and J by 6 bases, and 16 bases separated the two germline ends. The CDR3 nucleotides read TGTGCCAGCAGCGACTACAGGGTCTCGGCCAATGAGCAGTTCTTC. This codes for CASSDYRVSANEQFF.

The CDR3 loop reads CASSADRAVPLHF. For the CDR3, the DNA is TGTGCCAGCAGCGCGGACAGAGCTGTACCCCTCCACTTT. This sequence joins TRBV11-1 and TRBJ1-6; D possibly corresponds to TRBD1 (6 bases). Trimming removed 5 bases at V and 12 bases at J, with 14 bases between. Germline values: CDR1 SGHAT, CDR2 FQDESV (reference sequence). The CDR3 is 13 residues long.